These T cell receptor beta chains were read from a single sample in a study of OX40 agonist ivuxolimab in advanced cancers. Here immunoSEQ multiplex PCR was the method, and the copy in TCRdb shows in-frame clones only, minus some. Of 70,000 or so clones listed, 85% are singletons. The input for sequencing was CD4+ or CD8+ T cells sorted from blood, taken in a trial of the OX40 agonist ivuxolimab. The receptors shown here come from an adult with an advanced solid tumor such as melanoma, head and neck, liver or kidney cancer. CDR3s include the opening cysteine and the closing phenylalanine or tryptophan. Fields, in order: clone size, J gene, V gene, D gene, CDR3 DNA, CDR3 protein. The D gene is left open where the match is weak. Size is omitted from some rows. Given values are once, few, many or a class for expanded clones.

clone size: NA
J gene: TRBJ1-1
V gene: TRBV2
D gene: NA
CDR3 DNA: TGTGCCAGGGACAGTCTCTCTCATATCATGAACACTGAAGCTTTCTTT
CDR3 protein: CARDSLSHIMNTEAFF

clone size: NA
J gene: TRBJ1-1
V gene: TRBV29-1
D gene: NA
CDR3 DNA: TGCAGCGCCGGTCAGGGGATGAACACTGAAGCTTTCTTT
CDR3 protein: CSAGQGMNTEAFF

clone size: NA
J gene: TRBJ1-2
V gene: TRBV7-9
D gene: NA
CDR3 DNA: TGTGCCAGCAGCCCTGGAGACTATGGCTACACCTTC
CDR3 protein: CASSPGDYGYTF

clone size: NA
J gene: TRBJ1-2
V gene: TRBV28
D gene: NA
CDR3 DNA: TGTGCCAGCAGTTTGGGGGGGGCGCATGGCTACACCTTC
CDR3 protein: CASSLGGAHGYTF

clone size: NA
J gene: TRBJ1-2
V gene: TRBV6-5
D gene: NA
CDR3 DNA: TGTGCCAGCAGTTACCAGCTAAATAACTATGGCTACACCTTC
CDR3 protein: CASSYQLNNYGYTF

clone size: NA
J gene: TRBJ1-3
V gene: TRBV6-4
D gene: TRBD1
CDR3 DNA: TGTGCCAGCACCCCTCCTATTCGTGACAGGGCGTCCGGAAACACCATATATTTT
CDR3 protein: CASTPPIRDRASGNTIYF

clone size: NA
J gene: TRBJ1-1
V gene: TRBV30
D gene: NA
CDR3 DNA: TGTGCCTGGAGTGTCTCCGGCCCCATGAACACTGAAGCTTTCTTT
CDR3 protein: CAWSVSGPMNTEAFF

clone size: NA
J gene: TRBJ2-5
V gene: TRBV6-5
D gene: NA
CDR3 DNA: TGTGCCAGCAGTTACCCCCTTCGGGGGAGAGAGACCCAGTACTTC
CDR3 protein: CASSYPLRGRETQYF

clone size: NA
J gene: TRBJ2-2
V gene: TRBV6-6
D gene: NA
CDR3 DNA: TGTGCCAGCAGCTACTCTTCCACTCGGACCGGGGAGCTGTTTTTT
CDR3 protein: CASSYSSTRTGELFF

clone size: NA
J gene: TRBJ1-2
V gene: TRBV9
D gene: TRBD1
CDR3 DNA: TGTGCCAGCAGCCCTAACTCACAGGGGGAGGGTGGCTACACCTTC
CDR3 protein: CASSPNSQGEGGYTF

clone size: NA
J gene: TRBJ1-5
V gene: TRBV18
D gene: NA
CDR3 DNA: TGTGCCAGCTCAGTGACAGCAAATAGCAATCAGCCCCAGCATTTT
CDR3 protein: CASSVTANSNQPQHF

clone size: NA
J gene: TRBJ2-3
V gene: TRBV11-1
D gene: NA
CDR3 DNA: TGTGCCAGCAGCCCCTGGAGGTCTTACACCGCAGATACGCAGTATTTT
CDR3 protein: CASSPWRSYTADTQYF

clone size: NA
J gene: TRBJ1-3
V gene: TRBV19
D gene: TRBD1
CDR3 DNA: TGTGCCAGTAGCCCGGGACAGTGGCCGAGCTCTGGAAACACCATATATTTT
CDR3 protein: CASSPGQWPSSGNTIYF

clone size: few
J gene: TRBJ1-2
V gene: TRBV5-1
D gene: NA
CDR3 DNA: TGCGCCAGCAGCTTACTGTCGACCTTTAACTATGGCTACACCTTC
CDR3 protein: CASSLLSTFNYGYTF

clone size: NA
J gene: TRBJ2-2
V gene: TRBV7-6
D gene: NA
CDR3 DNA: TGTGCCAGCAGCTTCACGGCCGGGGAGCTGTTTTTT
CDR3 protein: CASSFTAGELFF

clone size: once
J gene: TRBJ2-5
V gene: TRBV5-1
D gene: TRBD2
CDR3 DNA: TGCGCCAGCAGCGCCTCTCTAGCGGGGGGAGTTAAGTACTTC
CDR3 protein: CASSASLAGGVKYF

clone size: NA
J gene: TRBJ2-5
V gene: TRBV18
D gene: NA
CDR3 DNA: TGTGCCAGCTCCGACGGAGAGACCCAGTACTTC
CDR3 protein: CASSDGETQYF

clone size: NA
J gene: TRBJ1-4
V gene: TRBV2
D gene: TRBD1
CDR3 DNA: TGTGCCAGCAGTGAGGGGGACAGTGAAAAACTGTTTTTT
CDR3 protein: CASSEGDSEKLFF

clone size: once
J gene: TRBJ2-7
V gene: TRBV5-1
D gene: NA
CDR3 DNA: TGCGCCAGCAGCCCGCGGGACACCTCCTACGAGCAGTACTTC
CDR3 protein: CASSPRDTSYEQYF

clone size: NA
J gene: TRBJ1-1
V gene: TRBV11-3
D gene: NA
CDR3 DNA: TGTGCCAGCAGCAGCCGGGACGGGAACACTGAAGCTTTCTTT
CDR3 protein: CASSSRDGNTEAFF

clone size: NA
J gene: TRBJ1-6
V gene: TRBV5-4
D gene: TRBD1
CDR3 DNA: TGTGCCAGCAGCGAGAGACAGGGCTGGAATTCACCCCTCCACTTT
CDR3 protein: CASSERQGWNSPLHF

clone size: NA
J gene: TRBJ2-2
V gene: TRBV6-4
D gene: TRBD2
CDR3 DNA: TGTGCCAGCAGTGAGACGGGGGGAGTAACCGGGGAGCTGCTTTTT
CDR3 protein: CASSETGGVTGELLF

clone size: NA
J gene: TRBJ2-7
V gene: TRBV19
D gene: NA
CDR3 DNA: TGTGCCAGTAGTATCTCCGGGACATCGGTTTACGAGCAGTACTTC
CDR3 protein: CASSISGTSVYEQYF

clone size: NA
J gene: TRBJ2-7
V gene: TRBV7-2
D gene: TRBD2
CDR3 DNA: TGTGCCAGCAGCTCCCGGGGGGAGTATAACGAGCAGTACTTC
CDR3 protein: CASSSRGEYNEQYF

clone size: NA
J gene: TRBJ1-2
V gene: TRBV2
D gene: NA
CDR3 DNA: TGTGCCAGCAGTGAAACTTCCACAGGCTCTAACTATGGCTACACCTTC
CDR3 protein: CASSETSTGSNYGYTF

clone size: NA
J gene: TRBJ1-5
V gene: TRBV18
D gene: NA
CDR3 DNA: TGTGCCAGCTCACCGATGGGGCTTACTGGGGATCAGCCCCAGCATTTT
CDR3 protein: CASSPMGLTGDQPQHF

clone size: few
J gene: TRBJ1-2
V gene: TRBV7-8
D gene: NA
CDR3 DNA: TGTGCCAGCAGCTTGGGCAGTTCCTTAGATGGCTACACCTTC
CDR3 protein: CASSLGSSLDGYTF

clone size: NA
J gene: TRBJ1-1
V gene: TRBV11-2
D gene: NA
CDR3 DNA: TGTGCCAGCAGCCCAGCGAGGTACACTGAAGCTTTCTTT
CDR3 protein: CASSPARYTEAFF

clone size: NA
J gene: TRBJ2-3
V gene: TRBV5-6
D gene: TRBD2
CDR3 DNA: TGTGCCAGCAGCTTCAAACTAGCGGGCGCAGATACGCAGTATTTT
CDR3 protein: CASSFKLAGADTQYF

clone size: NA
J gene: TRBJ1-5
V gene: TRBV27
D gene: NA
CDR3 DNA: TGTGCCAGCAGGCCCCAGGTGTATAGCAATCAGCCCCAGCATTTT
CDR3 protein: CASRPQVYSNQPQHF

clone size: NA
J gene: TRBJ2-1
V gene: TRBV2
D gene: NA
CDR3 DNA: TGTGCCAGGGGGACCCCGAAGGCGAATGAGCAGTTCTTC
CDR3 protein: CARGTPKANEQFF

clone size: NA
J gene: TRBJ1-2
V gene: TRBV2
D gene: NA
CDR3 DNA: TGTGCCAGCAGTGAAGCCACCGGATCCTATGGCTACACCTTC
CDR3 protein: CASSEATGSYGYTF

clone size: NA
J gene: TRBJ1-2
V gene: TRBV7-9
D gene: NA
CDR3 DNA: TGTGCCAGCAGCTATCTGATTTTCAGGGGATCTAACTATGGCTACACCTTC
CDR3 protein: CASSYLIFRGSNYGYTF

clone size: NA
J gene: TRBJ1-5
V gene: TRBV19
D gene: NA
CDR3 DNA: TGTGCCAGTAGTATCACCGCGGGGGTCCAGCCCCAGCATTTT
CDR3 protein: CASSITAGVQPQHF

clone size: once
J gene: TRBJ2-7
V gene: TRBV11-1
D gene: TRBD1
CDR3 DNA: TGTGCCAGCAGCTTAGTCCTCGGGACAGCTTTTTACGAGCAGTACTTC
CDR3 protein: CASSLVLGTAFYEQYF

clone size: few
J gene: TRBJ2-1
V gene: TRBV30
D gene: TRBD2
CDR3 DNA: TGTGCCTGGAGTGTAGGTGGGGGGGGTTTTGGGCAGTTCTTC
CDR3 protein: CAWSVGGGGFGQFF

clone size: NA
J gene: TRBJ2-3
V gene: TRBV5-1
D gene: NA
CDR3 DNA: TGCGCCAGCAGCTTGAAGGGGGGCACGGATACGCAGTATTTT
CDR3 protein: CASSLKGGTDTQYF

clone size: NA
J gene: TRBJ1-1
V gene: TRBV7-9
D gene: NA
CDR3 DNA: TGTGCCAGCACCCCGTTGGGGGCGGCGAACACTGAAGCTTTCTTT
CDR3 protein: CASTPLGAANTEAFF

clone size: NA
J gene: TRBJ1-2
V gene: TRBV5-1
D gene: TRBD1
CDR3 DNA: TGCGCCAGCAGCTTTGGGACAGGGGGCGCGTTGGGCTACACCTTC
CDR3 protein: CASSFGTGGALGYTF

clone size: NA
J gene: TRBJ2-7
V gene: TRBV5-5
D gene: NA
CDR3 DNA: TGTGCCAGCAGCTTGGACTGGGGTACCGAGCAGTACTTC
CDR3 protein: CASSLDWGTEQYF

clone size: NA
J gene: TRBJ1-6
V gene: TRBV6-5
D gene: TRBD1
CDR3 DNA: TGTGCCAGCGGGATAAGGACAGGAGGTTCACCCCTCCACTTT
CDR3 protein: CASGIRTGGSPLHF

clone size: NA
J gene: TRBJ1-4
V gene: TRBV6-1
D gene: NA
CDR3 DNA: TGTGCCAGCACAAGGAGCAGGGTAAAGGAAAAACTGTTTTTT
CDR3 protein: CASTRSRVKEKLFF